The 15 T cell receptor beta chains below come from one sample, sequenced in a study of cytomegalovirus exposure and HLA in healthy donors. Clones were read by immunoSEQ multiplex PCR, and TCRdb kept only the in-frame ones, dropping some. The sample has 60,000 to 65,000 clones, approximately 95% seen once. Material: PBMCs. The receptors shown here come from a woman aged 18 to 35 in good health and CMV-seropositive.

This clone occurred once. The rearrangement uses TRBV7-9 and TRBJ2-5, with TRBD2 identical over 7 bases. The CDR3 is 18 amino acids. Germline V CDR1 and CDR2: SEHNR, FQNEAQ (reference sequence). V was clipped by 5 bases and J by 0 bases; unmatched bases: 15. The CDR3 sequence is CASSPQSSSGWYQETQYF. In nucleotides, the CDR3 is TGTGCCAGCAGCCCCCAGTCCTCTAGCGGTTGGTACCAAGAGACCCAGTACTTC.

The genes are TRBV30 and TRBJ1-2, with D perhaps matching TRBD1 (5 bases). Trimming cost V 5 bases and J 8 bases, with 15 bases left between them. The CDR3 extends over 12 amino acids. Looked up from germline, CDR1 is GTSNPN and CDR2 is SVGIG (reference sequence). Written as DNA, the CDR3 is TGTGCCTGGGTGTTAGGGGTAAAGGGCTACACCTTC. Translating gives CAWVLGVKGYTF.

This sequence joins TRBV6-1 and TRBJ2-7, with TRBD2 as a possible D gene (5 bases). The CDR3 sequence is 14 residues long. Germline assignment: CDR1 MNHNS and CDR2 SASEGT. V was pared by 2 bases and J by 2 bases, with 10 bases between. The CDR3 loop reads CASSELSGPYEQYF. The CDR3 nucleotides are TGTGCCAGCAGTGAACTGAGCGGCCCCTACGAGCAGTACTTC.

The V call is TRBV7-3, the J call TRBJ2-5, with 8 bases aligning to TRBD2. Germline CDR1 SGHTA, CDR2 FQGTGA. V shed 0 bases and J 4 bases; nucleotides not matched to a gene: 7. This CDR3 has 16 residues. CDR3 in amino acids: CASSLTRGGGSETQYF. The CDR3, as DNA: TGTGCCAGCAGCTTAACACGGGGGGGCGGATCAGAGACCCAGTACTTC. Full variable domain (rest looked up from reference TRBV7-3 and TRBJ2-5): GAGVSQTPSNKVTEKGKYVELRCDPISGHTALYWYRQSLGQGPEFLIYFQGTGAADDSGLPNDRFFAVRPEGSVSTLKIQRTERGDSAVYLCASSLTRGGGSETQYFGPGTRLLVL.

This sequence joins TRBV28 and TRBJ2-7, with 9 bases matching TRBD2. CDR3 size: 16 residues. The V segment lost 4 bases and the J segment 0 bases; nucleotides outside the gene matches: 7. Germline V gene data show CDR1 as MDHEN and CDR2 as SYDVKM. The CDR3 region has the DNA TGTGCCAGCAGTTGGGACCTAGCGGGATACTCCTACGAGCAGTACTTC. Its protein is CASSWDLAGYSYEQYF.

The chain is built from TRBV7-2 and TRBJ1-3, with D unclear. With 6 bases removed from V and 0 bases from J, the gap between germline ends came to 18 bases. Looked up from germline, CDR1 is SGHTA and CDR2 is FQGNSA. The CDR3 extends over 17 amino acids. CDR3 nucleotide sequence: TGTGCCAGCAGTCCGCGCATCGGCGGCACCTCTGGAAACACCATATATTTT. It is translated as CASSPRIGGTSGNTIYF.

The rearrangement links TRBV6-4 to TRBJ2-3; TRBD2 agrees at 10 bases. Germline loops: CDR1 MRHNA, CDR2 SNTAGT. This CDR3 spans 15 amino acids. V was pared by 6 bases and J by 4 bases, with 7 bases of the junction left unmatched. The CDR3 sequence: CASSQAGGTADTQYF. Here the CDR3 DNA reads TGTGCCAGCAGCCAAGCGGGGGGGACTGCAGATACGCAGTATTTT.

This chain connects TRBV30 to TRBJ2-7; D remains ambiguous. V lost 0 bases to trimming and J lost 6 bases, with 12 bases between them. This CDR3 has 13 residues. Germline CDR1 and CDR2: GTSNPN and SVGIG (reference sequence). CDR3 bases: TGTGCCTGGAGTGTATCCAACTCCCGCGAGCAGTACTTC. Translating gives CAWSVSNSREQYF.

By its share, this clone is medium-sized (0.01 to 0.1%). The chain couples TRBV11-2 to TRBJ2-5, with 10 bases lining up with TRBD1. Trimming took 5 bases from V and 4 from J; bases not matched to a gene: 7. Germline V gene sequence: CDR1 SGHAT, CDR2 FQNNGV. There are 15 residues in the CDR3. For the CDR3, the DNA is TGTGCCAGCAGCGAGACAGGGGGCTCAGTAGAGACCCAGTACTTC. This gives the protein CASSETGGSVETQYF.

In this sample, this clone turned up a few times. This chain connects TRBV5-1 to TRBJ2-7; D not certain. The CDR3 covers 12 residues. CDR1 is SGHRS and CDR2 is YFSETQ in the germline V gene. V lost 2 bases, J lost 4 bases, and 7 bases lay in between. CDR3 nucleotide sequence: TGCGCCAGCAGCTTCGACTCATACGAGCAGTACTTC. Translation: CASSFDSYEQYF.

J is TRBJ2-1 and V is TRBV10-3; 13 bases match TRBD2. The V and J ends lost 4 bases and 2 bases, in that order; junction bases with no gene match: 2. Germline loops: CDR1 ENHRY, CDR2 SYGVKD. This CDR3 is built from 16 residues. The CDR3 spells CAISAGTSGTYNEQFF. The CDR3 nucleotides are TGTGCCATCAGTGCCGGGACTAGCGGGACCTACAATGAGCAGTTCTTC.

The chain recombines TRBV25-1 with TRBJ1-1, with 11 positions matching TRBD1. There are 16 residues in the CDR3. Germline V gene data show CDR1 as MGHDK and CDR2 as SYGVNS. V lost 6 bases to trimming and J lost 6 bases; unmatched junction nucleotides: 12. Here the CDR3 reads CASRTGQGALSAEAFF. The CDR3 bases are TGTGCCAGCAGGACAGGACAGGGGGCGCTTAGCGCTGAAGCTTTCTTT.

The rearrangement joins TRBV19 to TRBJ2-7; 7 positions agree with TRBD1. The V and J ends lost 4 bases and 3 bases, in that order; junction bases with no gene match: 3. The CDR3 loop spans 13 amino acids. Germline V lookup: CDR1 LNHDA, CDR2 SQIVND (reference sequence). CDR3 DNA: TGTGCCAGTAGTAACAGGGGCCTCTACGAGCAGTACTTC. Translating gives CASSNRGLYEQYF.

The chain is built from TRBV5-4 and TRBJ2-1; 11 bases are a match to TRBD2. CDR3 size: 16 residues. Trimming cost V 3 bases and J 6 bases; bases outside gene matches: 8. Germline V gives CDR1 SGHNT, CDR2 YYREEE (reference sequence). CDR3 amino acids: CASSSVAGGPLNEQFF. The CDR3 region has the DNA TGTGCCAGCAGCTCGGTAGCGGGAGGGCCCCTCAATGAGCAGTTCTTC.

In its sample, this clone was seen once. The CDR3 nucleotides are TGTGCCAGCACCCGGGGGGGCTCCTACAATGAGCAGTTCTTC. It is translated as CASTRGGSYNEQFF. This chain joins TRBV28 and TRBJ2-1, with 8 bases fitting TRBD2. Germline trimming cut 7 bases from V and 0 bases from J; bases unmatched to any gene: 2. Germline CDR1 reads MDHEN; CDR2 reads SYDVKM. CDR3 size: 14 residues.